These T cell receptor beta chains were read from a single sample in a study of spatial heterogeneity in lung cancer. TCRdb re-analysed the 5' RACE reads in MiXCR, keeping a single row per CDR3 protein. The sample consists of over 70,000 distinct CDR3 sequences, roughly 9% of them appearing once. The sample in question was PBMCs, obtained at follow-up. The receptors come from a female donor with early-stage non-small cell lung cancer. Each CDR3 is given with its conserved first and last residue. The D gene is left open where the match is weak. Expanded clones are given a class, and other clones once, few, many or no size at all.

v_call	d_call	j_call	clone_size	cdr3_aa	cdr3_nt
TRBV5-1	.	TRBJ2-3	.	CASSSQGPPADTQYF	TGCGCCAGCAGCTCACAGGGCCCCCCGGCAGATACGCAGTATTTT
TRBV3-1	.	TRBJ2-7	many	CASSGTSGRAYEQYF	TGTGCCAGCAGCGGTACCAGCGGGCGGGCCTACGAGCAGTACTTC
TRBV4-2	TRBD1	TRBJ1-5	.	CASSQVVGQGARQPQHF	TGTGCCAGCAGCCAAGTCGTAGGTCAGGGGGCGAGGCAGCCCCAGCATTTT
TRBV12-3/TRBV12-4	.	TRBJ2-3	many	CASSPQRANTDTQYF	TGTGCCAGCAGTCCCCAGAGAGCGAACACAGATACGCAGTATTTT
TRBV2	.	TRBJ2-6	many	CASFPEGRSTNVLTF	TGTGCCAGCTTTCCGGAGGGCAGGTCTACCAACGTCCTGACTTTC
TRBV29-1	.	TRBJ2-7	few	CSVESGRTYEQYF	TGCAGCGTTGAAAGTGGCCGCACCTACGAGCAGTACTTC
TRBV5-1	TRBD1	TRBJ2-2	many	CASSRTGTGELFF	TGCGCCAGCAGCAGGACAGGGACCGGGGAGCTGTTTTTT
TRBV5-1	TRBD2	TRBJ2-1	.	CASSSAAGAPYNEQFF	TGCGCCAGCAGCTCTGCAGCGGGAGCCCCCTACAATGAGCAGTTCTTC
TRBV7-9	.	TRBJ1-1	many	CASSLAQGLTEAFF	TGTGCCAGCAGCTTAGCGCAGGGGCTTACTGAAGCTTTCTTT
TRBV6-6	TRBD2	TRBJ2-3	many	CASTQLAGGGSDTQYF	TGTGCCAGCACCCAACTAGCGGGAGGCGGTTCAGATACGCAGTATTTT
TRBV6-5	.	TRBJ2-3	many	CASSYYVTDTQYF	TGTGCCAGCAGTTACTACGTCACAGATACGCAGTATTTT
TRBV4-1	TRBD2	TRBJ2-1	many	CASSHVGLAGVNEQFF	TGCGCCAGCAGCCACGTTGGACTAGCGGGAGTTAATGAGCAGTTCTTC
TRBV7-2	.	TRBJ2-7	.	CASSSQPLSYEQYF	TGTGCCAGCAGCTCACAACCTCTCTCCTACGAGCAGTACTTC
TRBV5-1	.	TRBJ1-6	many	CASSLSGAGRSPLHF	TGCGCCAGCAGCTTGTCCGGGGCCGGGCGGTCACCCCTCCACTTT
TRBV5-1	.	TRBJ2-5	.	CASSAPVLETQYF	TGCGCCAGCAGCGCCCCCGTCTTGGAGACCCAGTACTTC
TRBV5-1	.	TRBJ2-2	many	CASSLMGSDTGELFF	TGCGCCAGCAGCTTGATGGGATCCGATACCGGGGAGCTGTTTTTT
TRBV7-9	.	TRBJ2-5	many	CASSSTGGFLETQYF	TGTGCCAGCAGCAGTACAGGAGGGTTTCTAGAGACCCAGTACTTC
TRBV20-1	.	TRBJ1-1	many	CSAWDRLKGNTEAFF	TGCAGTGCATGGGACCGGCTGAAGGGGAACACTGAAGCTTTCTTT
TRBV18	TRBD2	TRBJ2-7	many	CASSVRTSGRDYEQYF	TGTGCCAGCTCAGTAAGAACTAGCGGGAGAGACTACGAGCAGTACTTC
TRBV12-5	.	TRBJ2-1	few	CASGSPAGVQFF	TGTGCTAGTGGTTCCCCTGCAGGGGTGCAGTTCTTC
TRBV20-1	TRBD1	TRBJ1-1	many	CSARDTTGVNTEAFF	TGCAGTGCTAGAGATACCACAGGGGTGAACACTGAAGCTTTCTTT
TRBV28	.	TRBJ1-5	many	CASTPTDASNQPQHF	TGTGCCAGCACCCCTACAGATGCAAGCAATCAGCCCCAGCATTTT
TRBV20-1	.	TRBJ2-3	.	CSARVGDTQYF	TGCAGTGCTAGAGTTGGGGATACGCAGTATTTT
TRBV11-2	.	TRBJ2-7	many	CASSSPMGVHSYEQYF	TGTGCCAGCAGCTCCCCCATGGGGGTCCACTCCTACGAGCAGTACTTC
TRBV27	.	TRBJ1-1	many	CASSADSMNTEAFF	TGTGCCAGCAGTGCCGACAGCATGAACACTGAAGCTTTCTTT
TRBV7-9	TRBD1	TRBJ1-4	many	CASSYETGGRSNEKLFF	TGTGCCAGCAGCTACGAGACAGGGGGGAGGTCTAATGAAAAACTGTTTTTT
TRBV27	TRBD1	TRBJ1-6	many	CASSLGQGLDSPLHF	TGTGCCAGCAGTCTGGGACAGGGTTTGGATTCACCCCTCCACTTT
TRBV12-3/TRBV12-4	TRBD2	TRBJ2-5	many	CASRETSGSETQYF	TGTGCCAGCAGAGAGACTAGCGGGAGTGAGACCCAGTACTTC
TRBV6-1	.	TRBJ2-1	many	CASSEPRTLDEQFF	TGTGCCAGCAGTGAACCGCGGACTCTGGATGAGCAGTTCTTC
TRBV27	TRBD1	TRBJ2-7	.	CASNPGQLGYEQYF	TGTGCCAGCAACCCGGGACAGCTTGGCTACGAGCAGTACTTC
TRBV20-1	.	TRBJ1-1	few	CSARPDGNTEAFF	TGCAGTGCTAGACCCGACGGGAACACTGAAGCTTTCTTT
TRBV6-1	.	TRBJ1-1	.	CASSEADRDDRGSEAFF	TGTGCCAGCAGTGAAGCGGACCGGGACGACCGGGGGTCTGAAGCTTTCTTT
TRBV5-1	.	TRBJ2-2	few	CASSVGANTGELFF	TGCGCCAGCAGCGTTGGCGCGAACACCGGGGAGCTGTTTTTT
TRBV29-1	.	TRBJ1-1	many	CSVALGVNTEAFF	TGCAGCGTCGCACTGGGGGTGAACACTGAAGCTTTCTTT
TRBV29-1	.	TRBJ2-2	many	CSVSPSPPTGELFF	TGCAGCGTTTCCCCCTCCCCACCCACCGGGGAGCTGTTTTTT
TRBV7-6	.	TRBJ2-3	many	CASSLNSFLGDTQYF	TGTGCCAGCAGCTTAAATTCTTTCCTCGGGGATACGCAGTATTTT
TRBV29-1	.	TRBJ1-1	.	CSALAGVTEAFF	TGCAGCGCCTTGGCAGGCGTCACTGAAGCTTTCTTT
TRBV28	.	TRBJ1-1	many	CASSLIGGTEAFF	TGTGCCAGCAGCCTCATCGGCGGCACTGAAGCTTTCTTT
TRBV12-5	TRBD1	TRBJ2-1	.	CASGLVRWDRGFVGNEQFF	TGTGCTAGTGGTTTGGTAAGGTGGGACAGGGGCTTCGTAGGCAATGAGCAGTTCTTC
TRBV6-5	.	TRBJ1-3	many	CASSLVYSSGNTIYF	TGTGCCAGCAGTCTGGTTTACAGCTCTGGAAACACCATATATTTT
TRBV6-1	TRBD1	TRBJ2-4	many	CASSRGDSENIQYF	TGTGCCAGCTCCAGAGGGGACAGTGAAAACATTCAGTACTTC
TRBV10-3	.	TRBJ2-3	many	CAISESGGFTDTQYF	TGTGCCATCAGTGAGTCAGGGGGATTCACAGATACGCAGTATTTT
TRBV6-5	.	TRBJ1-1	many	CASRGVGMNTEAFF	TGTGCCAGCAGGGGCGTCGGTATGAACACTGAAGCTTTCTTT
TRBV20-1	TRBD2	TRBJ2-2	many	CSARGPGLANTGELFF	TGCAGTGCTAGAGGACCGGGACTAGCGAACACCGGGGAGCTGTTTTTT
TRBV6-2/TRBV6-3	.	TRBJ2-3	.	CASSYSGQSDTQYF	TGTGCCAGCAGTTACTCCGGCCAGTCGGATACGCAGTATTTT
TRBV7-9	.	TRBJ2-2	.	CASSLQGYAGELFF	TGTGCCAGCAGCTTACAGGGATACGCCGGGGAGCTGTTTTTT
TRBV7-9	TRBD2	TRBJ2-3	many	CASSLASGSTDTQYF	TGTGCCAGCAGTTTGGCTAGCGGGAGCACAGATACGCAGTATTTT
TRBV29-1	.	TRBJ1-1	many	CSVAGVGRVGGTEAFF	TGCAGCGTTGCAGGGGTCGGAAGGGTGGGCGGCACTGAAGCTTTCTTT
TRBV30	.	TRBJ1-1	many	CAWRRGIDTEAFF	TGTGCCTGGAGGAGGGGAATTGACACTGAAGCTTTCTTT
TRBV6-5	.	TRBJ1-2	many	CASSPLFGGYGYTF	TGTGCCAGCAGTCCCCTTTTTGGGGGGTATGGCTACACCTTC
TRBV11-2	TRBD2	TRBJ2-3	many	CASSLIGRTDTQYF	TGTGCCAGCAGCTTAATCGGGAGGACAGATACGCAGTATTTT
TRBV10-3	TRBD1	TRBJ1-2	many	CAIGSTGTSGYTF	TGTGCCATCGGATCGACAGGGACCAGTGGCTACACCTTC
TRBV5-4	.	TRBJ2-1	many	CASSPYRSSYNEQFF	TGTGCCAGCAGCCCGTACAGGAGCTCCTACAATGAGCAGTTCTTC
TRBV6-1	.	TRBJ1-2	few	CASSEGGGWANYGYTF	TGTGCCAGCAGTGAAGGGGGAGGTTGGGCAAACTATGGCTACACCTTC
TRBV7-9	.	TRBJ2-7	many	CASSPRAGIYYEQYF	TGTGCCAGCAGCCCGAGGGCCGGTATTTACTACGAGCAGTACTTC
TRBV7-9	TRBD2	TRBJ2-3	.	CASSSTRLAGPTDTQYF	TGTGCCAGCAGCTCGACCAGACTAGCGGGCCCCACAGATACGCAGTATTTT
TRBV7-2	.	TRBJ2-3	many	CASSLAGYGSDTQYF	TGTGCCAGCAGCTTAGCGGGATATGGTTCAGATACGCAGTATTTT